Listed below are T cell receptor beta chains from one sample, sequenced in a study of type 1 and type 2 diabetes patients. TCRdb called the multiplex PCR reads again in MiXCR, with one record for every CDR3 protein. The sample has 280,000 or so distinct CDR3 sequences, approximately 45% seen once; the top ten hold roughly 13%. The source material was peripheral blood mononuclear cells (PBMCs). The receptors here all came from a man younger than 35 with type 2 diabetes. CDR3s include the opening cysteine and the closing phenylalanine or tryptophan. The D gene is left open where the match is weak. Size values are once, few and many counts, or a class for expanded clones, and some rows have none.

TGTGCCACCAGTGAATCCGTTCGGGAGAGCTCCTACAATGAGCAGTTCTTC CATSESVRESSYNEQFF TRBV24-1 . TRBJ2-1 few
TGTGCCAGCAGCGTAGGTTCGGGGGAGACCCAGTACTTC CASSVGSGETQYF TRBV9 . TRBJ2-5 .
TGTGCCAGTGCTCCAGGGGTGAACACTGAAGCTTTCTTT CASAPGVNTEAFF TRBV19 . TRBJ1-1 .
TGTGCCAGCAGTTCCGGGGCTAGCGGACAAGAGACCCAGTACTTC CASSSGASGQETQYF TRBV28 TRBD2 TRBJ2-5 .
TGTGCCAGTAGTGCCGTAGCCGGGGGAAGTACTGAAGCTTTCTTT CASSAVAGGSTEAFF TRBV19 . TRBJ1-1 few
TGTGCCAGCAGTTTACGTTTCGGCGGCAGGGGTTCTCAGCCCCAGCATTTT CASSLRFGGRGSQPQHF TRBV12-3/TRBV12-4 . TRBJ1-5 .
TGCAGTGCTAGTGGGGACACTGAAGCTTTCTTT CSASGDTEAFF TRBV20-1 . TRBJ1-1 .
TGCGCCAGCAGCCAAGATACCCTTTGGAATGAGCAGTTCTTC CASSQDTLWNEQFF TRBV4-1 . TRBJ2-1 few
TGTGCCAGCAGTGAATGGGGCGGGAGGGAGTACGAGCAGTACTTC CASSEWGGREYEQYF TRBV2 TRBD2 TRBJ2-7 many
TGTGCCAGTAGGTCCGGAGGGCGAATTCTTGGGGCCAACGTCCTGACTTTC CASRSGGRILGANVLTF TRBV19 . TRBJ2-6 few
TGTGCCATCAGTGAGGATACTTCGGCTAGCGGTTACAATGAGCAGTTCTTC CAISEDTSASGYNEQFF TRBV10-3 TRBD2 TRBJ2-1 few
TGTGCCAGTGGAAAAGCGCGGGCGAGTGACACTGAAGCTTTCTTT CASGKARASDTEAFF TRBV19 . TRBJ1-1 few
TGTGCCAGTAGTACGACTAGCGGGGGCGAGCAGTACTTC CASSTTSGGEQYF TRBV19 TRBD2 TRBJ2-7 many
TGTGCCAGCAGCTTACCGGGACTAGTCTACGAGCAGTACTTC CASSLPGLVYEQYF TRBV7-8 TRBD2 TRBJ2-7 many
TGTGCCAGCAGTTCCGTTAGCGGGAGGGCCCTCTACGAGCAGTACTTC CASSSVSGRALYEQYF TRBV27 TRBD2 TRBJ2-7 few
TGTGCTAGTGGTTTGGTACTCCCGGGACGGGGCACTGAAGCTTTCTTT CASGLVLPGRGTEAFF TRBV12-5 . TRBJ1-1 few
TGTGCCAGCAGCGCCGGGACAGCCCTTACCTACGAGCAGTACTTC CASSAGTALTYEQYF TRBV7-3 TRBD1 TRBJ2-7 .
TGTGCCAGCAGCCAAGATATGGCAGCAGTCACCGGGGAGCTGTTTTTT CASSQDMAAVTGELFF TRBV4-2 . TRBJ2-2 .
TGTGCTAGCAGCTTTAGGCTAGGGGAGACCCAGTACTTC CASSFRLGETQYF TRBV7-7 . TRBJ2-5 .
TGTGCCAGCAGTGACGGGACAGGGGTCACTGAAGCTTTCTTT CASSDGTGVTEAFF TRBV2 TRBD1 TRBJ1-1 few
TGTGCCAGCAGATCGACAGCTAGCACAGATACGCAGTATTTT CASRSTASTDTQYF TRBV6-4 . TRBJ2-3 .
TGTGCCAGCAGCTTAGGGGTGGGCTGGGGTTCACCCCTCCACTTT CASSLGVGWGSPLHF TRBV13 . TRBJ1-6 hyperexpanded
TGTGCCATCAGTGAGACTAGCGGGGCTGGAGATACGCAGTATTTT CAISETSGAGDTQYF TRBV10-3 TRBD2 TRBJ2-3 .
TGCGCCAGCGGAGGGGGGACTCTGGTCTTC CASGGGTLVF TRBV10-1 . TRBJ2-1 few
TGTGCCAGCAGCCATAGGACTAGTGAAAAACTGTTTTTT CASSHRTSEKLFF TRBV3-1 . TRBJ1-4 .
TGTGCCTGGAGTGTGAGGAACATTGAAGCTTTCTTT CAWSVRNIEAFF TRBV30 . TRBJ1-1 .
TGTGCCAGCAGAGGGAAGGACAGGGTAAAAGACGAGCAGTACTTC CASRGKDRVKDEQYF TRBV6-6 TRBD1 TRBJ2-7 .
TGTGCCAGCAGTACCGCAGTGGGGTTTAGCAATCAGCCCCAGCATTTT CASSTAVGFSNQPQHF TRBV28 . TRBJ1-5 few
TGTGCTAGTGGTTCCGGACAGGGGGTGGCGCAGTACTTC CASGSGQGVAQYF TRBV12-5 TRBD1 TRBJ2-7 .
TGTGCCAGCAGTTATAGCGGGAGTCGGGAGCAGTACTTC CASSYSGSREQYF TRBV27 TRBD2 TRBJ2-7 few
TGCGCCAGCAGCCACGGGACAGGCTTCGAGCAGTACTTC CASSHGTGFEQYF TRBV4-3 TRBD1 TRBJ2-7 few
TGTGCCACCAGCAGAGATTGGGTGGGGGAGACCCAGTACTTC CATSRDWVGETQYF TRBV15 . TRBJ2-5 many
TGTGCCAGCGCTCGGACAGGATCGCTGCGGGGAACCTACGAGCAGTACTTC CASARTGSLRGTYEQYF TRBV5-5 . TRBJ2-7 once
TGTGCCAGCAGACCTGTGGACAGATACGAGCAGTACTTC CASRPVDRYEQYF TRBV7-8 . TRBJ2-7 .
TGCAGCGTTGAAGCGGCAGGGCGGTCCTCCTACGAGCAGTACTTC CSVEAAGRSSYEQYF TRBV29-1 . TRBJ2-7 .
TGTGCCAGCAGCGCAGTCGGGTCACCCCTCCACTTT CASSAVGSPLHF TRBV7-2 . TRBJ1-6 .
TGTGCCAGCAGTTGGGACAGGGAACACGAGCAGTACTTC CASSWDREHEQYF TRBV6-6 TRBD1 TRBJ2-7 .
TGTGCCAGCAGCTTAGCCGGGCAGGGCGCCTATGAAGCTTTCTTT CASSLAGQGAYEAFF TRBV11-2 . TRBJ1-1 .
TGTGCCAGCAGCTTGCAGAAAACCTACGAGCAGTACTTC CASSLQKTYEQYF TRBV7-2 . TRBJ2-7 few
TGCAGTGCTAGAGTTCCTTTGGGCGAATCGAACAATGAGCAGTTCTTC CSARVPLGESNNEQFF TRBV20-1 . TRBJ2-1 few
TGTGCCAGCAGCCCCCCGGGACAGGGCTACGATGGCTACACCTTC CASSPPGQGYDGYTF TRBV7-2 TRBD1 TRBJ1-2 .
TGCAGCGTGAGACTTACACCGTCTGTATTGGAGACCCAGTACTTC CSVRLTPSVLETQYF TRBV29-1 . TRBJ2-5 few
TGTGCCAGTAGTATTGGTCAAGGGGCAGATACGCAGTATTTT CASSIGQGADTQYF TRBV19 . TRBJ2-3 .
TGTGCCAGCAGCTTGGGGGGAACCGTGGGCCATAATTCACCCCTCCACTTT CASSLGGTVGHNSPLHF TRBV5-8 . TRBJ1-6 few
TGTGCCAGCAGTTATCAGGGGGCTTTCACTGAAGCTTTCTTT CASSYQGAFTEAFF TRBV6-5 TRBD1 TRBJ1-1 few
TGTGCCAGCAGTTTGAGCGGGGTTACTCCCTATGGCTACACCTTC CASSLSGVTPYGYTF TRBV28 . TRBJ1-2 once
TGCGCCAGCAGCCCCGGGACCACAAACAATCAGCCCCAGCATTTT CASSPGTTNNQPQHF TRBV5-1 . TRBJ1-5 .
TGTGCCAGCGGATATGGACAGGTCTACGAGCAGTACTTC CASGYGQVYEQYF TRBV27 TRBD1 TRBJ2-7 few
TGCAGCGTCGACCCGACACGGTCGGGTGAGCAGTTCTTC CSVDPTRSGEQFF TRBV29-1 . TRBJ2-1 .
TGTGCCAGCAGTTACTCGACGAAAGCCAATGAAAAACTGTTTTTT CASSYSTKANEKLFF TRBV6-5 . TRBJ1-4 .
TGCAGTGCTAGAGATTATGGGTTGGGAAACACCATATATTTT CSARDYGLGNTIYF TRBV20-1 . TRBJ1-3 .
TGTGCCAGCAGCGCGCTAGCGGGAGACCAAGAGACCCAGTACTTC CASSALAGDQETQYF TRBV12-3/TRBV12-4 TRBD2 TRBJ2-5 .
TGTGCCAGCAGGGGGACCCAGAGCTTTGCAACTAATGAAAAACTGTTTTTT CASRGTQSFATNEKLFF TRBV12-3/TRBV12-4 . TRBJ1-4 few
TGTGCCATCAGTGAGGGGGGCGCTGGGTACACTGAAGCTTTCTTT CAISEGGAGYTEAFF TRBV10-3 . TRBJ1-1 few
TGCAGTGCTAGAGATTTCTTGGGAGCGGGAAATTACGAGCAGTACTTC CSARDFLGAGNYEQYF TRBV20-1 TRBD2 TRBJ2-7 .
TGCAGTGCTAGGGGGTTCCAAGAGACCCAGTACTTC CSARGFQETQYF TRBV20-1 . TRBJ2-5 .
TGCGCCAGCAGCGACGGGACGTCACGGACAGATACGCAGTATTTT CASSDGTSRTDTQYF TRBV10-1 . TRBJ2-3 once